This T cell receptor beta chain is from a study of cytotoxic CD8 clonotypes in ibrutinib-treated CLL. Germline lookup yields CDR1 MDHEN and CDR2 SYDVKM. With 5 bases clipped from V and 0 bases from J, the junction kept 6 bases outside the gene matches. This CDR3 region has 15 residues. The count of this clone is one. TCRdb keeps only in-frame clones here, not all; method: immunoSEQ multiplex PCR. The sample yields under 45,000 clones, approximately 67% seen once. This clonotype originated in a human donor with chronic lymphocytic leukemia. The sample consisted of PBMCs, taken at disease progression, from a patient treated with ibrutinib. The gene calls are TRBV28 and TRBJ1-2; 7 positions agree with TRBD1. CDR3 loop: CASSPSGTANYGYTF. In nucleotides, the CDR3 is TGTGCCAGCAGTCCCTCCGGGACAGCTAACTATGGCTACACCTTC.